The 32 T cell receptor beta chains given below trace back to one sample, sequenced in a study of CD8+ T cells in alopecia areata. RNA, once extracted, was reverse transcribed into cDNA for use as the sequencing template. Sequencing used immunoSEQ multiplex PCR; TCRdb keeps in-frame clones, though not all of them. This table has about 180,000 clones, roughly 59% appearing once. Specimen: CD4+ T cells sorted from blood, collected at week 0. Receptors originate from a human donor with alopecia areata.

The chain uses TRBV15 and TRBJ2-3, with a possible D match to TRBD2 (7 bases). The CDR3 sequence is 18 residues long. V was trimmed by 1 base and J by 0 bases, leaving 17 bases between them. Germline CDR1 and CDR2: LNHNV and YYDKDF (reference sequence). This chain's CDR3 is CATSRVRGGGTSTDTQYF. The DNA for the CDR3 is TGTGCCACCAGCAGAGTACGGGGCGGGGGCACTAGCACAGATACGCAGTATTTT.

This clone was counted only a few times. V and J are TRBV7-2 and TRBJ2-7, with 7 nucleotides matching TRBD1. The germline CDR1 and CDR2 sequences are SGHTA and FQGNSA. Losses at the gene ends were 4 bases for V and 3 bases for J; bases not matched to a gene: 12. The CDR3 covers 16 residues. CDR3 in amino acids: CASSSQIQGLGYEQYF. For the CDR3, the DNA is TGTGCCAGCAGCTCCCAAATACAGGGGTTGGGCTACGAGCAGTACTTC.

This clone rates as medium-sized. V and J are TRBV7-9 and TRBJ1-2; D may be TRBD1 (6 bases). This CDR3 is 13 amino acids long. Trimming cost V 5 bases and J 6 bases, with 13 bases left between them. The germline CDR1 and CDR2 sequences are SEHNR and FQNEAQ (reference sequence). The CDR3 coding sequence is TGTGCCAGCAGCGAACAGGGTTGGGATGGCTACACCTTC. Translation: CASSEQGWDGYTF.

The rearrangement joins TRBV7-2 to TRBJ2-7; no clear D. This CDR3 contains 15 residues. Trimming left V 5 bases short and J 1 base short, with 15 bases between. Germline V gives CDR1 SGHTA, CDR2 FQGNSA. Here the CDR3 reads CASSISPTDSYEQYF. Written as DNA, the CDR3 is TGTGCCAGCAGCATTTCCCCGACTGATTCCTACGAGCAGTACTTC.

The chain joins TRBV7-2 to TRBJ2-2; D may be TRBD1 (6 bases). Per germline, CDR1 SGHTA and CDR2 FQGNSA. This CDR3 region has 15 residues. V shed 6 bases and J shed 2 bases, with 13 bases lying between them. The CDR3 nucleotides are TGTGCCAGCAGTCGCATACAGGGAAACACCGGGGAGCTGTTTTTT. Residues: CASSRIQGNTGELFF.

The J gene is TRBJ2-7, the V gene TRBV12-5; possible D gene TRBD2, 6 bases. V was shortened by 7 bases and J by 0 bases, with 16 bases between the two germline ends. The CDR3 sequence is 15 residues long. CDR1 LGHNT and CDR2 FRNRAP come from the germline V gene. CDR3 in amino acids: CASVPGGASSYEQYF. The CDR3 DNA follows: TGTGCTAGTGTACCTGGCGGGGCCAGCTCCTACGAGCAGTACTTC. Combining the CDR3 with reference TRBV12-5 and TRBJ2-7 gives the whole variable domain DARVTQTPRHKVTEMGQEVTMRCQPILGHNTVFWYRQTMMQGLELLAYFRNRAPLDDSGMPKDRFSAEMPDATLATLKIQPSEPRDSAVYFCASVPGGASSYEQYFGPGTRLTVT.

This clone has just one count. The CDR3 protein is CASSLWGQGGTEAFF. CDR3 coding DNA: TGTGCCAGCAGCTTATGGGGACAGGGAGGGACTGAAGCTTTCTTT. V gene TRBV7-2 combines with J gene TRBJ1-1; TRBD1 matches at 9 bases. CDR3 length equals 15 residues. Germline assignment: CDR1 SGHTA and CDR2 FQGNSA. V was pared by 2 bases and J by 5 bases, with 6 bases of the junction left unmatched.

This clone was detected a few times. This chain's CDR3 is CASSPLGGDTDTQYF. The CDR3 DNA is TGTGCCAGCAGCCCCCTGGGCGGAGACACAGATACGCAGTATTTT. This chain joins TRBV9 and TRBJ2-3, with D unresolved. The CDR3 is 15 residues long. Germline V gives CDR1 SGDLS, CDR2 YYNGEE. Between the trimmed V and J ends, which lost 4 bases and 2 bases, there was a span of 14 bases.

J is TRBJ1-6 and V is TRBV4-1; D not resolved. The length of the CDR3 is 15 residues. The germline V gene encodes CDR1 MGHRA and CDR2 YSYEKL. V was cut by 3 bases and J by 10 bases, with 16 bases left in between. CDR3 in DNA: TGCGCCAGCAGCCAGATGACGCATGGAGAATCACCCCTCCACTTT. This encodes CASSQMTHGESPLHF.

This chain uses TRBV30 with TRBJ1-2, with 7 bases matching TRBD1. This CDR3 contains 13 residues. Germline loops: CDR1 GTSNPN, CDR2 SVGIG (reference sequence). The junction had 6 bases not matched to a gene; V was cut back by 0 bases and J by 8 bases. This chain's CDR3 is CAWSVQGSWGYTF. CDR3 bases: TGTGCCTGGAGTGTACAGGGGTCTTGGGGCTACACCTTC. Variable domain in full (rest from reference TRBV30 and TRBJ1-2): SQTIHQWPATLVQPVGSPLSLECTVEGTSNPNLYWYRQAAGRGLQLLFYSVGIGQISSEVPQNLSASRPQDRQFILSSKKLLLSDSGFYLCAWSVQGSWGYTFGSGTRLTVV.

The V and J genes are TRBV9 and TRBJ2-5, with a possible D match to TRBD2 (5 bases). Trimming pared 0 bases from V and 3 bases from J, leaving 6 bases between. The CDR3 runs 13 residues. The V gene's germline CDR1 is SGDLS and CDR2 YYNGEE. CDR3 coding DNA: TGTGCCAGCAGCGTAGGAGCGGAAGAGACCCAGTACTTC. This gives the protein CASSVGAEETQYF.

V usage is TRBV30 and J usage is TRBJ2-7, with D hard to call. The CDR3 length is 13 residues. The V gene lost 4 bases and the J gene lost 3 bases, with 13 bases spanning the gap. The germline V gene encodes CDR1 GTSNPN and CDR2 SVGIG (reference sequence). CDR3 nucleotide sequence: TGTGCCTGGACTGGCCCGCCGGTCTACGAGCAGTACTTC. This codes for CAWTGPPVYEQYF.

The rearrangement links TRBV29-1 to TRBJ1-2; D is possibly TRBD1 (5 bases). Germline V gene sequence: CDR1 SQVTM, CDR2 ANQGSEA. This CDR3 is 13 amino acids long. V lost 4 bases to trimming and J lost 3 bases, with 12 bases between them. The CDR3 DNA reads as TGCAGCGTTGCCCCGGGGCGCGACTATGGCTACACCTTC. This gives the protein CSVAPGRDYGYTF. The whole variable domain, remainder taken from reference TRBV29-1 and TRBJ1-2, is SAVISQKPSRDICQRGTSLTIQCQVDSQVTMMFWYRQQPGQSLTLIATANQGSEATYESGFVIDKFPISRPNLTFSTLTVSNMSPEDSSIYLCSVAPGRDYGYTFGSGTRLTVV.

This clone was observed a few times. This sequence joins TRBV25-1 and TRBJ2-5, with TRBD1 identical over 8 bases. Trimming at V came to 1 base and at J to 7 bases, leaving 5 bases not matched to a gene. Germline V gene sequence: CDR1 MGHDK, CDR2 SYGVNS. The CDR3 spans 14 residues. CDR3 in DNA: TGTGCCAGCAGTGAATCGACAGGGGTTAGGACCCAGTACTTC. The encoded protein is CASSESTGVRTQYF.

The V call is TRBV5-1, the J call TRBJ1-2, with TRBD1 as a possible D gene (5 bases). Germline lookup yields CDR1 SGHRS and CDR2 YFSETQ. V lost 5 bases and J lost 0, with 11 bases in between. There are 14 residues in the CDR3. The CDR3 region is CASREARANYGYTF. In DNA form, the CDR3 reads TGCGCCAGCAGAGAAGCCAGGGCTAACTATGGCTACACCTTC.

This rearrangement joins TRBV7-8 to TRBJ1-6; D gene uncertain. The germline V gene encodes CDR1 SGHVS and CDR2 FQNEAQ. Trimming cost V 1 base and J 13 bases, with 17 bases left between them. The CDR3 has 15 amino acids. The CDR3 here is CASSLGLDRAFPLHF. The DNA for the CDR3 is TGTGCCAGCAGCTTAGGACTAGATCGCGCATTTCCCCTCCACTTT.

The J gene is TRBJ2-1, the V gene TRBV30; D may be TRBD1 or TRBD2 (5 bases each). This CDR3 has 15 residues. Trimming cost V 4 bases and J 2 bases, with 15 bases left between them. Germline CDR1 reads GTSNPN; CDR2 reads SVGIG (reference sequence). In DNA, the CDR3 is TGTGCCTGGAACCAAGGGACGGCAGCCTACAATGAGCAGTTCTTC. Its translation is CAWNQGTAAYNEQFF.

The rearrangement links TRBV6-1 to TRBJ2-7; 7 bases agree with TRBD1. CDR1 and CDR2 from the germline V gene are MNHNS and SASEGT. V lost 4 bases to trimming and J lost 4 bases; unmatched junction nucleotides: 7. This CDR3 has 14 residues. The CDR3 nucleotides are TGTGCCAGCAGTGGATCGGGACAGACATACGAGCAGTACTTC. As protein: CASSGSGQTYEQYF.

In this sample, this clone turned up a few times. The chain joins TRBV4-3 to TRBJ2-5, with unresolved D. The better agreement between TRBJ2-7 and the DNA end casts doubt on the J call. Germline-derived CDR1 and CDR2 are LGHNA and YSLEER. The CDR3 runs 13 residues. This CDR3 is CASSQGPSYEQYF. The CDR3 DNA sequence: TGCGCCAGCAGCCAAGGCCCCTCCTACGAGCAGTACTTC.

This clone has just a few counts. The chain carries TRBV6-4 and TRBJ1-6; tentatively, D is TRBD1 (6 bases). The germline V and J ends were trimmed by 8 bases and 9 bases, with 14 bases remaining between them. From germline, CDR1 is MRHNA and CDR2 SNTAGT. This CDR3 has 13 residues. The CDR3 DNA sequence: TGTGCCAGCCAAACAGGGACGGCTTCACCCCTCCACTTT. Translation gives CASQTGTASPLHF.

The chain joins TRBV30 to TRBJ1-4; D perhaps matches TRBD1 (5 bases). Trimming left V 3 bases short and J 15 bases short, with 14 bases between. CDR1 GTSNPN and CDR2 SVGIG come from the germline V gene (reference sequence). This CDR3 is built from 11 residues. CDR3 in DNA: TGTGCCTGGAGATCCGGGTTAGGGGTGTTTTTT. The encoded protein is CAWRSGLGVFF.

The J gene is TRBJ1-6, the V gene TRBV14; 9 positions agree with TRBD1. This CDR3 region has 13 residues. Germline V lookup: CDR1 SGHDN, CDR2 FVKESK. The J segment lost 8 bases and the V segment lost 4 bases, leaving 0 bases of the junction unmatched. The CDR3 sequence is CASSRDRDSPLHF. Written as DNA, the CDR3 is TGTGCCAGCAGCCGGGACAGGGATTCACCCCTCCACTTT.

The rearrangement joins TRBV29-1 to TRBJ1-6; possibly TRBD1 for D (5 bases). The CDR3 is 14 residues long. Germline V CDR1 and CDR2: SQVTM, ANQGSEA. V was pared by 7 bases and J by 8 bases, with 18 bases between. CDR3: CSGTWGERDSPLHF. The CDR3 nucleotides read TGCAGCGGGACCTGGGGGGAGCGGGATTCACCCCTCCACTTT.

The rearrangement uses TRBV30 and TRBJ2-3; 9 bases line up with TRBD2. The CDR3 sequence is 14 residues long. Germline CDR1 reads GTSNPN; CDR2 reads SVGIG (reference sequence). The V segment lost 1 base and the J segment 1 base; nucleotides outside the gene matches: 0. Here the CDR3 DNA reads TGTGCCTGGAGTGGGACTAGCGGCACAGATACGCAGTATTTT. It encodes CAWSGTSGTDTQYF.

This clone was picked up one time. The chain links TRBV7-2 to TRBJ2-3, with 7 bases matching TRBD2. V lost 4 bases to trimming and J lost 0 bases; unmatched junction nucleotides: 1. The CDR3 is made up of 14 amino acids. Germline V lookup: CDR1 SGHTA, CDR2 FQGNSA. The DNA for the CDR3 is TGTGCCAGCAGCTGGCGGGGGAGCACAGATACGCAGTATTTT. Its translation: CASSWRGSTDTQYF.

The sample holds a few counts of this clone. V gene TRBV7-2 combines with J gene TRBJ2-7; D possibly corresponds to TRBD2 (6 bases). Trimming left V 4 bases short and J 0 bases short, with 13 bases between. The CDR3 runs 15 residues. The germline V gene encodes CDR1 SGHTA and CDR2 FQGNSA. The DNA for the CDR3 is TGTGCCAGCAGCTCGGACTATCAGCGCTCCTACGAGCAGTACTTC. Its protein is CASSSDYQRSYEQYF.

This chain joins TRBV29-1 and TRBJ1-5, with a weak D call TRBD1 (6 bases). Germline CDR1 reads SQVTM; CDR2 reads ANQGSEA. The germline V and J ends were trimmed by 6 bases and 5 bases, with 11 bases remaining between them. This CDR3 is built from 12 residues. The CDR3 loop reads CSVKGVDQPQHF. CDR3 DNA: TGCAGCGTAAAGGGGGTTGATCAGCCCCAGCATTTT. The whole variable domain, filled in from reference TRBV29-1 and TRBJ1-5, reads SAVISQKPSRDICQRGTSLTIQCQVDSQVTMMFWYRQQPGQSLTLIATANQGSEATYESGFVIDKFPISRPNLTFSTLTVSNMSPEDSSIYLCSVKGVDQPQHFGDGTRLSIL.

V gene TRBV5-6 combines with J gene TRBJ2-7; a possible D gene is TRBD2 (5 bases). The CDR3 is 15 amino acids. CDR1 is SGHDT and CDR2 is YYEEEE in the germline V gene. The V end was cut by 3 bases, the J end by 1 base, with 14 bases between. CDR3 in DNA: TGTGCCAGCAGCTCAGCGGTCGAGAGATCCTACGAGCAGTACTTC. Translated: CASSSAVERSYEQYF. Full variable domain (missing parts from reference TRBV5-6 and TRBJ2-7): DAGVTQSPTHLIKTRGQQVTLRCSPKSGHDTVSWYQQALGQGPQFIFQYYEEEERQRGNFPDRFSGHQFPNYSSELNVNALLLGDSALYLCASSSAVERSYEQYFGPGTRLTVT.

The gene calls are TRBV14 and TRBJ1-2; 7 bases map to TRBD1. CDR1 and CDR2 (germline): SGHDN, FVKESK. The V gene end was trimmed by 2 bases and the J gene end by 3 bases; junction bases not matched to a gene: 9. The CDR3 loop spans 16 amino acids. CDR3 DNA sequence: TGTGCCAGCAGCCAAAGGACAGGAGGGGGCCACTATGGCTACACCTTC. Translating gives CASSQRTGGGHYGYTF.

This chain links TRBV13 with TRBJ1-2; no clear D gene. Germline CDR1 is PRHDT and CDR2 is FYEKMQ (reference sequence). This CDR3 comprises 12 residues. The V gene lost 3 bases and the J gene lost 5 bases, with 7 bases spanning the gap. The DNA for the CDR3 is TGTGCCAGCAGCTTGCAACAGTATGGCTACACCTTC. This codes for CASSLQQYGYTF.

The chain uses TRBV7-3 and TRBJ2-3; the match to TRBD2 covers 9 bases. Germline CDR1 is SGHTA and CDR2 is FQGTGA. The V and J ends lost 5 bases and 9 bases, in that order; junction bases with no gene match: 15. This CDR3 spans 16 amino acids. The CDR3 DNA is TGTGCCAGCAGCCTGAACTTACCGGGACTAGCAGGCACGCAGTATTTT. It translates to CASSLNLPGLAGTQYF.

The chain couples TRBV5-6 to TRBJ2-2; 7 nucleotides match TRBD1. Germline V gene lookup returns CDR1 SGHDT and CDR2 YYEEEE. The CDR3 length is 14 residues. V was clipped by 2 bases and J by 5 bases; unmatched bases: 3. This chain's CDR3 is CASSFYRGTGELFF. DNA of the CDR3: TGTGCCAGCAGCTTCTACAGGGGAACCGGGGAGCTGTTTTTT.